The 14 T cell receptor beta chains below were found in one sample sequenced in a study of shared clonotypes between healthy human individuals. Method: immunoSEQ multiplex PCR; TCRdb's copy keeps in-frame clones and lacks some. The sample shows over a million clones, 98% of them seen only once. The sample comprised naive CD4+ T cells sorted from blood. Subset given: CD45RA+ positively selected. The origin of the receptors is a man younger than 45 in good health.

Here the CDR3 DNA reads TGTGCCAGCAGCGTAGCTACGGCGGCCTCATCCTCTGGAAACACCATATATTTT. Translation: CASSVATAASSSGNTIYF. The V gene is TRBV9, the J gene TRBJ1-3; no definite D call. Germline CDR1 SGDLS, CDR2 YYNGEE. V was cut by 0 bases and J by 0 bases, with 16 bases left in between. The CDR3 extends over 18 amino acids.

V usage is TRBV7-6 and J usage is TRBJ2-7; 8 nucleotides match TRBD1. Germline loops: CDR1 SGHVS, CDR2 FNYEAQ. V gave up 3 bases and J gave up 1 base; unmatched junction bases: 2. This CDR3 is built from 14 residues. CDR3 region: CASSLTGVSYEQYF. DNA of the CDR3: TGTGCCAGCAGCTTGACAGGGGTTTCCTACGAGCAGTACTTC.

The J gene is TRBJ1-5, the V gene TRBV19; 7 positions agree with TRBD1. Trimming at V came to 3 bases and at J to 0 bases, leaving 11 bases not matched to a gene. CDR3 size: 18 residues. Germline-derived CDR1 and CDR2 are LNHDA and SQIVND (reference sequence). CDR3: CASSMWRGQHYSNQPQHF. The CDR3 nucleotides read TGTGCCAGTAGTATGTGGAGGGGGCAACATTATAGCAATCAGCCCCAGCATTTT.

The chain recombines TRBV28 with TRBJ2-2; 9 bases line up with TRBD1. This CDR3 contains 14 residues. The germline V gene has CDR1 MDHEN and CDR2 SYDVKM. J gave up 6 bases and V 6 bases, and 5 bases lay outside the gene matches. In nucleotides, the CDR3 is TGTGCCAGCAGACCTTACAGGGGGCCCGGGGAGCTGTTTTTT. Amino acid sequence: CASRPYRGPGELFF.

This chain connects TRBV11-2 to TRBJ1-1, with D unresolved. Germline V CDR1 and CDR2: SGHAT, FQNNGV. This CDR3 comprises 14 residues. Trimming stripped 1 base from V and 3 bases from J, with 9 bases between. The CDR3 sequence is CASSLGRPDTEAFF. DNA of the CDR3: TGTGCCAGCAGCTTAGGCAGACCGGACACTGAAGCTTTCTTT.

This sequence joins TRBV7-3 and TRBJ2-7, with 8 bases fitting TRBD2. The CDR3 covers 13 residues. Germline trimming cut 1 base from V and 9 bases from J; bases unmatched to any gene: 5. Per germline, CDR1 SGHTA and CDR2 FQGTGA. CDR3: CASSLRAGGGQYF. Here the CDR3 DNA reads TGTGCCAGCAGCTTAAGGGCGGGAGGTGGGCAGTACTTC.

The CDR3 spells CASTGASGGANVLTF. CDR3 DNA sequence: TGTGCCAGCACGGGGGCCTCCGGTGGGGCCAACGTCCTGACTTTC. The chain employs TRBV2 and TRBJ2-6; either TRBD1 or TRBD2 may fit D (6 bases each). Germline-derived CDR1 and CDR2 are SNHLY and FYNNEI. Between the trimmed V and J ends, which lost 7 bases and 3 bases, there was a span of 13 bases. This CDR3 is 15 amino acids long.

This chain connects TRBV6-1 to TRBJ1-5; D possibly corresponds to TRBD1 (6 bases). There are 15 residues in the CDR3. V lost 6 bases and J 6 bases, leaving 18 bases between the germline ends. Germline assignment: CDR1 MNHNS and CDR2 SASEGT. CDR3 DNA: TGTGCCAGCAGATCCGGAGCGACAGGTTCTCAGCCCCAGCATTTT. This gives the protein CASRSGATGSQPQHF.

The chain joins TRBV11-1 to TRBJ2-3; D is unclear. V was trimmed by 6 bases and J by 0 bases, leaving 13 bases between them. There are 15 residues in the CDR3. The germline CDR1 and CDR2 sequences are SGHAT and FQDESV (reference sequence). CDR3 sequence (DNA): TGTGCCAGCAGAGTCCGCCAGGCCAGCACAGATACGCAGTATTTT. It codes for CASRVRQASTDTQYF.

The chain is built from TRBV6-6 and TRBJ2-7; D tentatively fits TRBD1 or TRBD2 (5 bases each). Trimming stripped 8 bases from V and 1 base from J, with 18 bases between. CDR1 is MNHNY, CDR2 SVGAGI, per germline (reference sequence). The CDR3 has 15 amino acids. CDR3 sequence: CASAMTAVLSYEQYF. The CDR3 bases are TGTGCCAGCGCTATGACAGCGGTGTTGTCCTACGAGCAGTACTTC.

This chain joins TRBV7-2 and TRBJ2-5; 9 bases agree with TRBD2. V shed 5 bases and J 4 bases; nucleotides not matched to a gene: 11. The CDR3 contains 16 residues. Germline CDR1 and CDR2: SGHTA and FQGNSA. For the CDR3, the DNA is TGTGCCAGCAGCAACCGTCAGCGGGAGGTGGGAGAGACCCAGTACTTC. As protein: CASSNRQREVGETQYF.

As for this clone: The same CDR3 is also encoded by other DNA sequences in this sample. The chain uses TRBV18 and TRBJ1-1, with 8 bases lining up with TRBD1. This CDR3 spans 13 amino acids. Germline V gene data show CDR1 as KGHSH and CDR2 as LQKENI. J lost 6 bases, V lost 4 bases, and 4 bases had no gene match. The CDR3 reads CASSLDRGAEAFF. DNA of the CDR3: TGTGCCAGCTCACTCGACAGGGGAGCTGAAGCTTTCTTT.

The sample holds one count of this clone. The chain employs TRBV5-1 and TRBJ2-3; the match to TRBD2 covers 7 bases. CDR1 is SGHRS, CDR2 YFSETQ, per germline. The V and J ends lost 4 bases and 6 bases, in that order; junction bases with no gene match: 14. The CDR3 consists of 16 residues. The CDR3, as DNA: TGCGCCAGCAGCCGGGGCGGCGCGGGAGTAGGGGATACGCAGTATTTT. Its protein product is CASSRGGAGVGDTQYF.

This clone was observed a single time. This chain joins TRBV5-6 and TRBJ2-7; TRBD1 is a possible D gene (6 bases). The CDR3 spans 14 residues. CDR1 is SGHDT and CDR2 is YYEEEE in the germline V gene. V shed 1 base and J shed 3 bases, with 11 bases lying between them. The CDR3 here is CASSLSGDIYEQYF. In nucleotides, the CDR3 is TGTGCCAGCAGCTTGTCAGGGGACATCTACGAGCAGTACTTC.